This entry is about one T cell receptor (beta chain). Its binding antigen is unknown. Per-nucleotide qualities are absent, and no much larger clonotype sits a single base away. V is pruned by 8 bases and J by 6 bases, leaving 17 bases of the junction without a gene match. Per the germline V gene, SGHDN is the CDR1 and FVKESK is the CDR2. There are 16 amino acids in the CDR3, from cysteine to phenylalanine inclusive. The CDR3 DNA has 48 bases and is translated from base 1. TCRbeta CDR3 regions were amplified from genomic DNA using the immunoSEQ Assay, a bias-controlled multiplex PCR. Processing in the source paper ran as follows. Nucleated cell counts per sample were estimated from amplification of reference gene primers within the assay. To quantify the absolute abundance of each unique TCRbeta CDR3 rearrangement, sequence reads were collapsed and filtered. For each sample, productive Simpson clonality was calculated as the square root of Simpson's diversity index over productive rearrangements. TCRdb's version of the immuneACCESS table is confined to in-frame rearrangements and falls short of the full clone set. An unresolved V gene accounts for under half of the shortfall where checked; the remainder is of unknown origin. For V, J and clone size, that table is used; D and trimming come from the DNA. The sample table lists more than 85,000 clones, around 84% of them with a count of one. In total, the top ten clones hold 7% to 9% of the sample.

Whole blood was collected in K2EDTA tubes by collaborating institutions according to the institutions' own protocols. For TCRbeta analysis, collaborators shipped samples in one of three forms: frozen whole blood, isolated PBMCs, or DNA extracted from either of those sample types. This entry comes from a study of blood T cell repertoires in COVID-19 (dated by TCRdb to 2019 to 2021). Turning to the overall study: The collaborator samples originated in the United States, Italy and Spain and spanned the acute and convalescent phases of COVID-19. Samples were obtained from the ongoing ImmuneRACE study (first 160 participants) and from some 1,200 subjects provided by 6 global collaborators. Sample metadata almost always included a de-identified subject ID, COVID-19 status, age in years and sex. A freely available public database, intended as a resource for researchers studying the immune response to SARS-CoV-2, is where the repertoires were released. Subjects who had been exposed to COVID-19, were actively infected with it, or had recovered from it provided the deeply sampled blood TCRbeta repertoires that made up the dataset. The prospective study material was composed of cDNA or gDNA derived from T cells, B-cell-depleted T cells, or PBMCs. Where available, HLA class I and class II types were taken from metadata supplied by the sample provider and were not determined by assay-based typing.

Study-wide conclusions, independent of this receptor: Clinical and demographic metadata were provided uncurated, with the amount varying by source and participant.

The sequenced sample was peripheral blood. The rearranged segments are TRBV14 and TRBJ2-5, with 8 central nucleotides matching TRBD2. The sequence was obtained from a woman older than 75 with active or convalescent COVID-19. The CDR3 protein: CASGGGAGAGVKTQYF. Read as DNA, the sequence is TGTGCCAGCGGGGGAGGGGCCGGAGCGGGAGTAAAGACCCAGTACTTC.